The 25 T cell receptor beta chains below all came from one sample that was sequenced in a study of OX40 agonist ivuxolimab in advanced cancers. Clones were read by immunoSEQ multiplex PCR, and TCRdb kept only the in-frame ones, dropping some. The sample has 35,000 to 45,000 clones, less than 90% seen once. The sample in question was CD4+ or CD8+ T cells sorted from blood, obtained in a trial of the OX40 agonist ivuxolimab. All receptors come from an adult with an advanced solid tumor such as melanoma, head and neck, liver or kidney cancer.

This clone qualifies as medium-sized (0.01 to 0.1%). The chain carries TRBV4-3 and TRBJ1-2, with D unclear. Germline V gene sequence: CDR1 LGHNA, CDR2 YSLEER. The CDR3 consists of 15 residues. The germline V and J ends were trimmed by 0 bases and 5 bases, with 13 bases remaining between them. The CDR3 sequence is CASSQDRATLYGYTF. In nucleotides, the CDR3 is TGCGCCAGCAGCCAAGATCGCGCGACTCTATATGGCTACACCTTC.

The chain joins TRBV27 to TRBJ1-2, with D hard to call. Germline V gene lookup returns CDR1 MNHEY and CDR2 SMNVEV (reference sequence). This CDR3 is built from 15 residues. The V and J ends lost 0 bases and 8 bases respectively, with 16 bases between them. CDR3 in amino acids: CASSLSTASGRGYTF. The CDR3 DNA reads TGTGCCAGCAGTTTATCAACCGCTAGTGGTAGGGGCTACACCTTC.

The chain combines TRBV25-1 with TRBJ1-5; TRBD1 matches at 8 bases. Per germline, CDR1 MGHDK and CDR2 SYGVNS. V gave up 6 bases and J gave up 4 bases; unmatched junction bases: 8. The CDR3 spans 15 residues. The CDR3 region is CASSPRQGRNQPQHF. Here the CDR3 DNA reads TGTGCCAGCAGCCCCAGACAGGGGCGGAATCAGCCCCAGCATTTT. Using reference TRBV25-1 and TRBJ1-5 for the parts outside the CDR3, the full variable domain is EADIYQTPRYLVIGTGKKITLECSQTMGHDKMYWYQQDPGMELHLIHYSYGVNSTEKGDLSSESTVSRIRTEHFPLTLESARPSHTSQYLCASSPRQGRNQPQHFGDGTRLSIL.

The chain joins TRBV13 to TRBJ1-2; D remains ambiguous. The V gene lost 5 bases and the J gene lost 4 bases, with 17 bases spanning the gap. The CDR3 covers 15 residues. Germline loops: CDR1 PRHDT, CDR2 FYEKMQ (reference sequence). CDR3 residues: CASSPRARRGYGYTF. For the CDR3, the DNA is TGTGCCAGCAGCCCCCGGGCCCGAAGAGGCTATGGCTACACCTTC.

V gene TRBV7-2 combines with J gene TRBJ1-1; tentative D call: TRBD1 (6 bases). The V and J ends lost 5 bases and 5 bases respectively, with 18 bases between them. The germline V gene has CDR1 SGHTA and CDR2 FQGNSA. The CDR3 contains 15 residues. The CDR3 sequence: CASSHGSGARTEAFF. The CDR3 region has the DNA TGTGCCAGCAGCCATGGGTCGGGGGCGAGGACTGAAGCTTTCTTT. Full variable domain (missing parts from reference TRBV7-2 and TRBJ1-1): GAGVSQSPSNKVTEKGKDVELRCDPISGHTALYWYRQSLGQGLEFLIYFQGNSAPDKSGLPSDRFSAERTGGSVSTLTIQRTQQEDSAVYLCASSHGSGARTEAFFGQGTRLTVV.

This clone came up once. This chain uses TRBV11-1 with TRBJ2-3, with D maybe TRBD2 (5 bases). Trimming pared 0 bases from V and 0 bases from J, leaving 13 bases between. From germline, CDR1 is SGHAT and CDR2 FQDESV (reference sequence). This CDR3 comprises 17 residues. The DNA for the CDR3 is TGTGCCAGCAGCTTAGCTGTTAGCGTCACTAGCACAGATACGCAGTATTTT. Amino acid sequence: CASSLAVSVTSTDTQYF. Drawing the rest from reference TRBV11-1 and TRBJ2-3, the complete variable domain is EAEVAQSPRYKITEKSQAVAFWCDPISGHATLYWYRQILGQGPELLVQFQDESVVDDSQLPKDRFSAERLKGVDSTLKIQPAELGDSAMYLCASSLAVSVTSTDTQYFGPGTRLTVL.

In regard to this clone: Additional DNA sequences in this sample encode the identical CDR3. The V and J genes are TRBV9 and TRBJ1-2; D not resolved. This CDR3 has 13 amino acids. The germline V gene has CDR1 SGDLS and CDR2 YYNGEE. V shed 1 base and J shed 2 bases, with 6 bases lying between them. The CDR3 DNA sequence: TGTGCCAGCAGCGTAACGGAAAACTATGGCTACACCTTC. Translated, it gives CASSVTENYGYTF.

The genes are TRBV29-1 and TRBJ2-7; 8 bases align to TRBD1. Germline V CDR1 and CDR2: SQVTM, ANQGSEA. The CDR3 is 15 amino acids. The J segment lost 4 bases and the V segment lost 0 bases, leaving 8 bases of the junction unmatched. The CDR3 loop is CSVEDGTGGVYEQYF. CDR3 DNA sequence: TGCAGCGTTGAAGATGGGACAGGCGGGGTATACGAGCAGTACTTC.

This clone is a singleton in its sample. The chain uses TRBV7-8 and TRBJ2-1; D is unclear. Per germline, CDR1 SGHVS and CDR2 FQNEAQ. The CDR3 sequence is 13 residues long. Trimming left V 3 bases short and J 9 bases short, with 12 bases between. The CDR3 here is CASSFRHNLEQFF. CDR3 coding DNA: TGTGCCAGCAGCTTTCGACATAATCTTGAGCAGTTCTTC.

The rearrangement links TRBV28 to TRBJ1-1; D remains unclear. The CDR3 length is 16 residues. Germline V gene lookup returns CDR1 MDHEN and CDR2 SYDVKM. Between the trimmed V and J ends, which lost 5 bases and 0 bases, there was a span of 16 bases. The CDR3 loop reads CASSTTLTSMNTEAFF. The CDR3 DNA sequence: TGTGCCAGCAGTACTACGCTGACAAGCATGAACACTGAAGCTTTCTTT.

V and J are TRBV11-2 and TRBJ2-1; tentative D call: TRBD2 (6 bases). The CDR3 has 16 amino acids. Trimming took 1 base from V and 5 from J, leaving 15 bases between them. The germline gives CDR1 SGHAT, CDR2 FQNNGV. CDR3 DNA: TGTGCCAGCAGCTTAGGACAGCGGGTTTCCCACAATGAGCAGTTCTTC. It encodes CASSLGQRVSHNEQFF.

Concerning this clone: One end of the junction does not line up with germline, which may come from a read error. V usage is TRBV7-7 and J usage is TRBJ2-3, with D hard to call. The CDR3 is made up of 14 amino acids. Germline CDR1 and CDR2: SSHAT and FNYEAQ (reference sequence). CDR3 bases: TGTGCTAGCAGCTTAGAGAGTCGCCCAGATACGCAGTATTTT. This gives the protein CASSLESRPDTQYF.

This chain connects TRBV7-9 to TRBJ2-7, with 9 bases matching TRBD2. V lost 4 bases and J lost 5; bases outside the gene matches: 3. Per germline, CDR1 SEHNR and CDR2 FQNEAQ (reference sequence). The CDR3 sequence is 13 residues long. CDR3: CASSSGLANEQYF. CDR3 bases: TGTGCCAGCAGCTCCGGACTAGCGAACGAGCAGTACTTC.

This clone appeared a single time. The chain links TRBV5-1 to TRBJ1-4; D may be TRBD1 (5 bases). V gave up 0 bases and J gave up 8 bases, with 11 bases separating them. Germline V gene lookup returns CDR1 SGHRS and CDR2 YFSETQ. The CDR3 loop spans 14 amino acids. CDR3 nucleotide sequence: TGCGCCAGCAGCTTGGCCGGGGCAGGGGAAAAACTGTTTTTT. Residues: CASSLAGAGEKLFF. Full variable domain (remainder filled in from reference TRBV5-1 and TRBJ1-4): KAGVTQTPRYLIKTRGQQVTLSCSPISGHRSVSWYQQTPGQGLQFLFEYFSETQRNKGNFPGRFSGRQFSNSRSEMNVSTLELGDSALYLCASSLAGAGEKLFFGSGTQLSVL.

The chain links TRBV7-9 to TRBJ2-5; 9 bases align to TRBD1. The length of the CDR3 is 14 residues. Germline CDR1 is SEHNR and CDR2 is FQNEAQ (reference sequence). V lost 5 bases and J lost 4; bases outside the gene matches: 5. The CDR3 here is CASSEGQGLETQYF. The CDR3, as DNA: TGTGCCAGCAGCGAGGGACAGGGTTTAGAGACCCAGTACTTC.

The gene calls are TRBV6-6 and TRBJ2-1; D perhaps matches TRBD2 (6 bases). The CDR3 totals 16 residues. Germline CDR1 is MNHNY and CDR2 is SVGAGI (reference sequence). V was pared by 6 bases and J by 2 bases, with 17 bases between. The CDR3 sequence is CASRPFGRETYNEQFF. The CDR3 coding sequence is TGTGCCAGCAGGCCCTTCGGGCGGGAAACCTACAATGAGCAGTTCTTC.

The chain couples TRBV7-6 to TRBJ2-3; D possibly corresponds to TRBD2 (6 bases). V was clipped by 3 bases and J by 4 bases, with 11 bases between them. Germline CDR1 reads SGHVS; CDR2 reads FNYEAQ. The CDR3 loop spans 14 amino acids. CDR3 residues: CASSLEGRPDTQYF. The DNA for the CDR3 is TGTGCCAGCAGCTTGGAGGGCCGCCCAGATACGCAGTATTTT. The whole variable domain, filled in from reference TRBV7-6 and TRBJ2-3, reads GAGVSQSPRYKVTKRGQDVALRCDPISGHVSLYWYRQALGQGPEFLTYFNYEAQQDKSGLPNDRFSAERPEGSISTLTIQRTEQRDSAMYRCASSLEGRPDTQYFGPGTRLTVL.

This clone was seen just once. The gene calls are TRBV5-1 and TRBJ2-3; 7 nucleotides line up with TRBD2. J was trimmed by 0 bases and V by 5 bases; bases with no gene match: 6. This CDR3 spans 15 amino acids. The germline CDR1 and CDR2 sequences are SGHRS and YFSETQ. The chain's CDR3 is CASRSSGESTDTQYF. The CDR3 region has the DNA TGCGCCAGCAGGTCTAGCGGAGAGAGCACAGATACGCAGTATTTT.

The V gene is TRBV29-1, the J gene TRBJ1-5, with 7 bases that match TRBD1. The CDR3 runs to 14 residues. CDR1 is SQVTM and CDR2 is ANQGSEA in the germline V gene. The ends lost 5 bases at V and 1 base at J; junction bases unmatched: 5. The DNA for the CDR3 is TGCAGCGTTTTGACAGGGATGAGCAATCAGCCCCAGCATTTT. It specifies CSVLTGMSNQPQHF.

This rearrangement joins TRBV7-6 to TRBJ1-5; D is uncertain. The CDR3 runs 13 residues. In germline, CDR1 is SGHVS, CDR2 FNYEAQ. Trimming took 1 base from V and 5 from J, leaving 6 bases between them. CDR3 sequence: CASSLGGHQPQHF. The CDR3 coding sequence is TGTGCCAGCAGCTTAGGTGGGCATCAGCCCCAGCATTTT.

The table lists this clone with a few counts. CDR3 DNA sequence: TGTGCCAGCAGCTCCCCCGTTCCGAGGAACTATGGCTACACCTTC. This gives the protein CASSSPVPRNYGYTF. The rearrangement links TRBV7-2 to TRBJ1-2; D is uncertain. Germline values: CDR1 SGHTA, CDR2 FQGNSA. This CDR3 has 15 amino acids. Trimming shortened V by 4 bases and J by 2 bases, and 14 bases separated the two germline ends.

V and J are TRBV9 and TRBJ1-2, with a tentative D call TRBD1 (5 bases). V was cut by 3 bases and J by 7 bases, with 16 bases left in between. The length of the CDR3 is 14 residues. CDR1 and CDR2 from the germline V gene are SGDLS and YYNGEE. As DNA, the CDR3 is TGTGCCAGCAGCGAGTTTACAGGCTTTCGTGGCTACACCTTC. The encoded protein is CASSEFTGFRGYTF.

The table lists this clone with a few counts. V gene TRBV15 combines with J gene TRBJ2-1; no definite D call. This CDR3 region has 16 residues. Trimming left V 1 base short and J 3 bases short, with 13 bases between. Germline V CDR1 and CDR2: LNHNV, YYDKDF (reference sequence). CDR3 amino acids: CATSRGASGIYNEQFF. Written as DNA, the CDR3 is TGTGCCACCAGCAGAGGGGCATCCGGCATCTACAATGAGCAGTTCTTC.

This clone is medium-sized in the sample. The chain has TRBV27 and TRBJ1-6; no firm D call. The CDR3 has 14 amino acids. Germline V gene sequence: CDR1 MNHEY, CDR2 SMNVEV (reference sequence). Trimming pared 3 bases from V and 0 bases from J, leaving 3 bases between. The CDR3 sequence: CASSFSSYNSPLHF. Here the CDR3 DNA reads TGTGCCAGCAGTTTTAGCTCCTATAATTCACCCCTCCACTTT.

V is TRBV15 and J is TRBJ2-1, with 10 bases matching TRBD2. CDR1 and CDR2 (germline): LNHNV, YYDKDF (reference sequence). Unmatched junction bases numbered 1, after V lost 1 base and J lost 4 bases. This CDR3 spans 15 amino acids. The CDR3 DNA reads TGTGCCACCAGCAGAGGGACTAGCGGTTACAATGAGCAGTTCTTC. Protein sequence: CATSRGTSGYNEQFF.